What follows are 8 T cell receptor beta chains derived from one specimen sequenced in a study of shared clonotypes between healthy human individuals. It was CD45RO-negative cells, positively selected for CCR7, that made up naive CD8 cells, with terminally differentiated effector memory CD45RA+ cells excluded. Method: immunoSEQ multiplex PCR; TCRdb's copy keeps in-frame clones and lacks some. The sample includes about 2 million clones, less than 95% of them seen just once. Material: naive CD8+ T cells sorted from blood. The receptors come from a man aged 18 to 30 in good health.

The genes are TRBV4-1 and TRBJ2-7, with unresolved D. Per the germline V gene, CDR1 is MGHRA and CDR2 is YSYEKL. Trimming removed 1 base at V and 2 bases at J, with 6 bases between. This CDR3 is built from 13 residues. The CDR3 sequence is CASSQVNPYEQYF. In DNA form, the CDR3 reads TGCGCCAGCAGCCAAGTTAATCCCTACGAGCAGTACTTC.

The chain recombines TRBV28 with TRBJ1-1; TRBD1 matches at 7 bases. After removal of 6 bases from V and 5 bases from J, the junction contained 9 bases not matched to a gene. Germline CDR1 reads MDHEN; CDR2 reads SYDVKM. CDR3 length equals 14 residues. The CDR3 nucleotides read TGTGCCAGCAGGGGGGCAGGGGGAGGTACTGAAGCTTTCTTT. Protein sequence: CASRGAGGGTEAFF.

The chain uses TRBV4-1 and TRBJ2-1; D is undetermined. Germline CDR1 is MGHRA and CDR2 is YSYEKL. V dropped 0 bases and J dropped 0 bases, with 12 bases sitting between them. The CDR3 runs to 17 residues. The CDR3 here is CASSQDEPGSSYNEQFF. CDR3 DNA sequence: TGCGCCAGCAGCCAAGATGAACCGGGTAGCTCCTACAATGAGCAGTTCTTC.

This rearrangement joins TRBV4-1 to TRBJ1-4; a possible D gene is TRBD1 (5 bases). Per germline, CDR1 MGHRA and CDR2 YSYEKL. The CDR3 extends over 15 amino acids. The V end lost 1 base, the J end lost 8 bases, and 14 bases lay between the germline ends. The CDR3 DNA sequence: TGCGCCAGCAGCCAAGTAGGCGGGGGATACGAAAAACTGTTTTTT. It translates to CASSQVGGGYEKLFF.

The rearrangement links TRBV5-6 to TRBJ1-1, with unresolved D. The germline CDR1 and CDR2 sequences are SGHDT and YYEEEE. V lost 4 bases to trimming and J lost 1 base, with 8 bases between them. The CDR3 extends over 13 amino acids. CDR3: CASSVTRNTEAFF. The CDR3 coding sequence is TGTGCCAGCAGCGTCACAAGGAACACTGAAGCTTTCTTT.

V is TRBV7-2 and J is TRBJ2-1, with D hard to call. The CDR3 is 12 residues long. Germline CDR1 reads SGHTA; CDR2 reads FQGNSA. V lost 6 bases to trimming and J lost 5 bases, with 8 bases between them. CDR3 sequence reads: CASRQPHNEQFF. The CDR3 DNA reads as TGTGCCAGCAGACAGCCCCACAATGAGCAGTTCTTC. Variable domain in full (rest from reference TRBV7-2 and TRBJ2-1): GAGVSQSPSNKVTEKGKDVELRCDPISGHTALYWYRQSLGQGLEFLIYFQGNSAPDKSGLPSDRFSAERTGGSVSTLTIQRTQQEDSAVYLCASRQPHNEQFFGPGTRLTVL.

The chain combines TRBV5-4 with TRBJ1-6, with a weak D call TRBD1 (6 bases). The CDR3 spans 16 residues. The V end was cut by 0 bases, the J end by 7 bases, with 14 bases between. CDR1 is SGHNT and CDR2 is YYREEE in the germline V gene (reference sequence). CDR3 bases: TGTGCCAGCAGCTTGGACGGTACAGGGATAAATTCACCCCTCCACTTT. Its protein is CASSLDGTGINSPLHF.

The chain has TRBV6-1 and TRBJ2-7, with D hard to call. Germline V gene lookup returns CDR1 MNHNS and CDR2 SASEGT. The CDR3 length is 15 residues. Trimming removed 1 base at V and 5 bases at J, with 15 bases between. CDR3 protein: CASSEVFGFVDEQYF. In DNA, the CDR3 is TGTGCCAGCAGTGAAGTGTTCGGGTTTGTCGACGAGCAGTACTTC.